This is a list of T cell receptor beta chains from one sample in a study of blood T cell repertoires in COVID-19. Sequencing used immunoSEQ multiplex PCR; TCRdb keeps in-frame clones, though not all of them. The sample has 50,000 to 55,000 clones, roughly 90% seen once; the top ten hold approximately 15%. Sequenced material: peripheral blood. The receptors were gathered from a human donor with active COVID-19. The donor label of this sample is uncertain. The CDR3 runs from the conserved cysteine through the conserved F or W. The D gene is left open where the match is weak. Clone size, where shown, is once, few, many, or a class for clones that have expanded.

CDR3 protein,CDR3 DNA,V gene,J gene,clone size,D gene
CASSPLDIYEQYF,TGTGCCAGCTCTCCTCTCGACATTTACGAGCAGTACTTC,TRBV18,TRBJ2-7,-,-
CASSFIIGQGYGYTF,TGTGCCAGCAGCTTCATTATAGGGCAGGGCTATGGCTACACCTTC,TRBV7-2,TRBJ1-2,-,-
CASSFRGGMNTEAFF,TGTGCCAGCAGCTTCCGGGGGGGCATGAACACTGAAGCTTTCTTT,TRBV11-1,TRBJ1-1,-,-
CASSPQGALYNEQFF,TGTGCCAGCTCACCACAGGGGGCTTTATACAATGAGCAGTTCTTC,TRBV18,TRBJ2-1,-,TRBD1
CATSKVGRFETQYF,TGTGCCACCAGCAAAGTGGGGAGGTTCGAGACCCAGTACTTC,TRBV15,TRBJ2-5,once,-
CSARALDTQYF,TGCAGTGCTCGAGCTCTGGATACGCAGTATTTT,TRBV20-1,TRBJ2-3,once,-
CASSQVLSGGPDTQYF,TGCGCCAGCAGCCAAGTGTTAAGCGGGGGCCCAGATACGCAGTATTTT,TRBV4-3,TRBJ2-3,-,TRBD2
CASSLGGFDGYTF,TGTGCCAGCAGCTTAGGGGGCTTCGATGGCTACACCTTC,TRBV7-2,TRBJ1-2,-,-
CASSLGSLTGDTQYF,TGCGCCAGCAGCTTGGGTTCTCTGACTGGAGATACGCAGTATTTT,TRBV5-1,TRBJ2-3,-,-
CASHLYRGELFF,TGTGCCAGCCACCTTTACAGGGGGGAGCTGTTTTTT,TRBV12-3/TRBV12-4,TRBJ2-2,-,-
CASSPTGDQPQHF,TGTGCCAGCTCACCAACGGGAGATCAGCCCCAGCATTTT,TRBV18,TRBJ1-5,-,-
CASSLVDNEQFF,TGCGCCAGCAGCTTGGTAGATAATGAGCAGTTCTTC,TRBV5-1,TRBJ2-1,-,-
CASSLQFQETQYF,TGCGCCAGCAGCCTCCAGTTCCAAGAGACCCAGTACTTC,TRBV5-1,TRBJ2-5,once,-
CATSRGGRDRGYEQYF,TGTGCCACCAGCAGAGGAGGTAGGGACAGGGGCTACGAGCAGTACTTC,TRBV15,TRBJ2-7,-,TRBD1
CASSQDPRGQPQHF,TGCGCCAGCAGCCAAGACCCCAGGGGTCAGCCCCAGCATTTT,TRBV4-3,TRBJ1-5,-,-
CASSLESRTSGGARLTDTQYF,TGTGCCAGCAGCTTAGAATCTCGGACTAGCGGGGGGGCCCGACTGACAGATACGCAGTATTTT,TRBV11-3,TRBJ2-3,-,TRBD2
CASSLGQSTDTQYF,TGTGCCAGCAGCTTAGGGCAGAGCACAGATACGCAGTATTTT,TRBV7-2,TRBJ2-3,-,-
CASSGVPGTGNTYEQYF,TGTGCCAGCAGTGGAGTCCCCGGGACAGGGAATACCTACGAGCAGTACTTC,TRBV6-1,TRBJ2-7,-,TRBD1
CASSQDGQGVYGYTF,TGTGCCAGCAGCCAAGATGGGCAGGGGGTATATGGCTACACCTTC,TRBV4-2,TRBJ1-2,-,TRBD1
CASSYIANTEAFF,TGTGCCAGCAGTTATATAGCAAACACTGAAGCTTTCTTT,TRBV6-2/TRBV6-3,TRBJ1-1,-,-
CASSYRLAGDTDTQYF,TGTGCCAGCAGTTACCGACTAGCGGGTGACACAGATACGCAGTATTTT,TRBV6-2/TRBV6-3,TRBJ2-3,-,TRBD2
CASVRQGGLIAEAFF,TGTGCTAGTGTTAGACAGGGAGGACTGATCGCTGAAGCTTTCTTT,TRBV12-5,TRBJ1-1,-,TRBD1
CASSISGFYGYTF,TGTGCCAGTAGTATATCGGGGTTTTATGGCTACACCTTC,TRBV19,TRBJ1-2,few,-
CASSFMNTEAFF,TGTGCCAGCAGTTTTATGAACACTGAAGCTTTCTTT,TRBV7-9,TRBJ1-1,-,-
CASSIAGQFGNQPQHF,TGTGCCAGTAGTATCGCGGGGCAGTTTGGCAATCAGCCCCAGCATTTT,TRBV19,TRBJ1-5,-,-
CASSLVGVQGLYGYTF,TGTGCCAGCAGCTTGGTCGGCGTACAGGGGCTTTATGGCTACACCTTC,TRBV5-4,TRBJ1-2,-,TRBD1
CASSDTSGNTIYF,TGTGCCAGTAGTGACACCTCTGGAAACACCATATATTTT,TRBV19,TRBJ1-3,-,-
CASSLSGDQNTEAFF,TGCGCCAGCAGCTTGTCGGGGGACCAGAACACTGAAGCTTTCTTT,TRBV5-1,TRBJ1-1,-,-
CAISGAEGGLFF,TGTGCCATCAGTGGGGCCGAGGGAGGACTGTTTTTT,TRBV10-3,TRBJ1-4,-,-
CATSEGVGREAFF,TGTGCCACCAGCGAGGGGGTTGGGCGGGAAGCTTTCTTT,TRBV24-1,TRBJ1-1,once,-
CASSQSRVRGYEQYF,TGTGCCAGCAGCCAATCAAGGGTCCGGGGTTACGAGCAGTACTTC,TRBV4-2,TRBJ2-7,once,-
CASKRQGHYGYTF,TGTGCCAGTAAGCGACAGGGGCACTATGGCTACACCTTC,TRBV19,TRBJ1-2,-,TRBD1
CASTKLGDNYGYTF,TGTGCCAGCACCAAACTCGGAGATAACTATGGCTACACCTTT,TRBV11-2,TRBJ1-2,once,-
CASSLRVRGFSGGAFF,TGTGCCAGCAGCCTTAGAGTCAGGGGCTTCTCGGGGGGAGCTTTCTTT,TRBV7-2,TRBJ1-1,-,-
CASSQREPGTRPHSNEQFF,TGTGCCAGTAGTCAGCGGGAACCCGGGACTCGACCCCATTCGAATGAGCAGTTCTTC,TRBV19,TRBJ2-1,-,TRBD2
CASSLTGGYGYTF,TGTGCCAGCAGTTTAACAGGGGGCTATGGCTACACCTTC,TRBV28,TRBJ1-2,-,TRBD1
CASRRSGGASHVQFF,TGTGCCAGCAGACGCAGCGGGGGCGCCTCTCATGTGCAGTTCTTC,TRBV6-5,TRBJ2-1,-,TRBD2
CASSLNSGGLETQYF,TGTGCCAGCAGCTTAAACTCGGGGGGGCTTGAGACCCAGTACTTC,TRBV7-3,TRBJ2-5,-,TRBD2
CASSSGQGLNTEAFF,TGTGCCAGCAGCTCTGGACAGGGACTGAACACTGAAGCTTTCTTT,TRBV11-2,TRBJ1-1,-,TRBD1
CASTLAVGPSEKLFF,TGTGCCAGCACCCTCGCGGTGGGGCCATCTGAAAAACTGTTTTTT,TRBV7-9,TRBJ1-4,-,-
CASSISGTGSNQPQHF,TGTGCCAGTAGTATATCAGGGACTGGTAGCAATCAGCCCCAGCATTTT,TRBV19,TRBJ1-5,few,-
CASSPYEDRRKAFF,TGTGCCAGCTCACCCTACGAGGACAGGAGGAAGGCTTTCTTT,TRBV18,TRBJ1-1,-,TRBD1
CAISGTGDPSVAFF,TGTGCCATCAGCGGAACAGGGGACCCAAGTGTAGCTTTCTTT,TRBV10-3,TRBJ1-1,-,TRBD1
CASSYPGGTGELFF,TGTGCCAGCAGTTACCCCGGCGGCACCGGGGAGCTGTTTTTT,TRBV6-6,TRBJ2-2,-,-
CASSAPMGQINSPLHF,TGTGCCAGCTCCGCACCTATGGGACAGATTAATTCACCCCTCCACTTT,TRBV18,TRBJ1-6,-,TRBD1
CASSHQGGGQRYEQYF,TGTGCCAGCAGCCACCAGGGAGGGGGGCAAAGGTACGAGCAGTACTTC,TRBV3-1/TRBV3-2,TRBJ2-7,-,-
CASSQDTPVYNEQFF,TGCGCCAGCAGCCAAGATACGCCAGTCTACAATGAGCAGTTCTTC,TRBV4-3,TRBJ2-1,once,-
CASSPRSGGGPVYNEQFF,TGTGCCAGCAGCCCACGCTCCGGCGGGGGGCCCGTTTACAATGAGCAGTTCTTC,TRBV7-8,TRBJ2-1,-,TRBD2